Each of the 21 T cell receptor beta chains below was sequenced from the same sample in a study of Graves' ophthalmopathy and Graves' hyperthyroidism. RNA transcripts were the source from which TCR beta CDR3 regions were amplified. HTBI primers primed a first-round RT-PCR, and a second-round multiplex PCR followed. TCRdb re-derived calls from the multiplex PCR reads in MiXCR, one entry per CDR3 protein. This sample has around 1.1 million distinct CDR3 sequences, with 36% found just once. Sample: peripheral blood or thyroid tissue (not recorded which). The origin of the receptors is an adult man with Graves' hyperthyroidism.

This clonotype was detected many times. The chain recombines TRBV19 with TRBJ1-3; 8 nucleotides align to TRBD1. This CDR3 contains 14 residues. The germline V gene has CDR1 LNHDA and CDR2 SQIVND (reference sequence). J gave up 3 bases and V 5 bases, and 3 bases lay outside the gene matches. CDR3 sequence: CASSAGQVGNTIYF. DNA for the CDR3: TGTGCCAGTAGTGCGGGACAGGTTGGAAACACCATATATTTT.

This rearrangement joins TRBV4-1 to TRBJ2-7; no reliable D call. Per the germline V gene, CDR1 is MGHRA and CDR2 is YSYEKL. CDR3 length: 14 amino acids. Trimming removed 3 bases from V and 6 bases from J, with 15 bases in between. The CDR3 here is CASSQESDSFEQYF. CDR3 sequence (DNA): TGCGCCAGCAGCCAGGAGTCGGATAGCTTCGAGCAGTACTTC.

This chain joins TRBV29-1 and TRBJ1-5, with no clear D. Trimming cost V 6 bases and J 8 bases, with 14 bases left between them. The CDR3 is 12 residues long. Germline CDR1 reads SQVTM; CDR2 reads ANQGSEA. CDR3 DNA sequence: TGCAGCGTCGAGACCCCCGGGGAGCCCCAGCATTTT. It yields the protein CSVETPGEPQHF. The full variable domain, completed using reference TRBV29-1 and TRBJ1-5, is SAVISQKPSRDICQRGTSLTIQCQVDSQVTMMFWYRQQPGQSLTLIATANQGSEATYESGFVIDKFPISRPNLTFSTLTVSNMSPEDSSIYLCSVETPGEPQHFGDGTRLSIL.

This clonotype was observed a handful of times. This chain joins TRBV12-3 or TRBV12-4 and TRBJ1-4; D is uncertain. Between the trimmed V and J ends, which lost 3 bases and 4 bases, there was a span of 12 bases. The CDR3 covers 15 residues. The CDR3 region is CASSFSTRLNEKLFF. The CDR3 bases are TGTGCCAGCAGTTTTAGTACAAGACTTAATGAAAAACTGTTTTTT.

Only a few counts were recorded for this clonotype. This rearrangement joins TRBV6-2 or TRBV6-3 to TRBJ2-2; the D is unclear. The CDR3 consists of 14 residues. The V gene lost 3 bases and the J gene lost 10 bases, with 15 bases spanning the gap. Germline loops: CDR1 MNHEY, CDR2 SVGEGT. In DNA form, the CDR3 reads TGTGCCAGCAGTTATTCGGGCGCTAGAGTGGAGCTGTTTTTT. Its translation: CASSYSGARVELFF.

In this sample, this clonotype turned up a few times. For the CDR3, the DNA is TGCAGTGCGTCGACTGATTACGAGCAGTACTTC. Translating gives CSASTDYEQYF. The chain uses TRBV20-1 and TRBJ2-7; D remains ambiguous. From germline, CDR1 is DFQATT and CDR2 SNEGSKA (reference sequence). The germline V and J ends were trimmed by 6 bases and 4 bases, with 10 bases remaining between them. The CDR3 extends over 11 amino acids.

In this sample, this clonotype turned up a few times. V usage is TRBV12-3 or TRBV12-4 and J usage is TRBJ2-2, with D perhaps TRBD1 (5 bases). Trimming removed 5 bases from V and 4 bases from J, with 11 bases in between. This CDR3 contains 14 residues. CDR3 sequence (DNA): TGTGCCAGCAGTACCAGGGCGGTCACCGGGGAGCTGTTTTTT. Translation: CASSTRAVTGELFF.

This rearrangement joins TRBV12-3 or TRBV12-4 to TRBJ2-2, with a weak D call TRBD1 (6 bases). The length of the CDR3 is 15 residues. Between the trimmed V and J ends, which lost 6 bases and 3 bases, there was a span of 14 bases. CDR3 DNA sequence: TGTGCCAGCAGAATTTCCAGGGGCGACACCGGGGAGCTGTTTTTT. Its translation: CASRISRGDTGELFF.

The genes are TRBV29-1 and TRBJ2-7; D is possibly TRBD2 (5 bases). The DNA matches TRBJ2-1 better at its end, which makes the J call doubtful. This CDR3 region has 13 residues. The germline CDR1 and CDR2 sequences are SQVTM and ANQGSEA. The CDR3 sequence: CSVDRMASREQFF. The CDR3 nucleotides are TGCAGCGTTGATCGTATGGCTAGCCGGGAGCAGTTCTTC.

This sequence joins TRBV28 and TRBJ2-7; weak D call: TRBD2 (5 bases). The germline V gene encodes CDR1 MDHEN and CDR2 SYDVKM. The CDR3 sequence is 13 residues long. Trimming took 10 bases from V and 4 from J, leaving 17 bases between them. Here the CDR3 reads CAITTTSGYEQYF. CDR3 nucleotides: TGTGCCATTACCACTACGAGCGGATACGAGCAGTACTTC.

In its sample, this clonotype was seen many times. The chain has TRBV11-2 and TRBJ1-2; D gene unclear. With 5 bases removed from V and 2 bases from J, the gap between germline ends came to 12 bases. Germline V CDR1 and CDR2: SGHAT, FQNNGV. The CDR3 loop spans 14 amino acids. CDR3 sequence (DNA): TGTGCCAGCAGCCCACTCGGGAGGAACTATGGCTACACCTTC. Translated: CASSPLGRNYGYTF.

In this sample, this clonotype turned up many times. The V and J genes are TRBV10-1 and TRBJ2-5; 15 bases align to TRBD2. The CDR3 covers 15 residues. The J segment lost 5 bases and the V segment lost 4 bases, leaving 2 bases of the junction unmatched. CDR1 is WNHNN and CDR2 is SYGVQD in the germline V gene (reference sequence). The CDR3 DNA sequence: TGCGCCAGCAGTGCCGGGACTAGCGGGGGGGAGACCCAGTACTTC. Translated: CASSAGTSGGETQYF.

This clonotype was recorded many times. The chain combines TRBV29-1 with TRBJ1-1; possible D gene TRBD1, 5 bases. The germline CDR1 and CDR2 sequences are SQVTM and ANQGSEA. The CDR3 sequence is 15 residues long. The ends were cut back, 6 bases at V and 0 bases at J, with 17 bases in the middle. CDR3 DNA: TGCAGCGTGGTCCCGGGACCAGAGATGAACACTGAAGCTTTCTTT. Translation: CSVVPGPEMNTEAFF.

The V gene is TRBV5-1, the J gene TRBJ2-3; D gene uncertain. Looked up from germline, CDR1 is SGHRS and CDR2 is YFSETQ. This CDR3 has 13 amino acids. The V gene lost 5 bases and the J gene lost 2 bases, with 9 bases spanning the gap. This CDR3 reads CASSFFPTDTQYF. In DNA form, the CDR3 reads TGCGCCAGCAGTTTCTTCCCCACAGATACGCAGTATTTT.

This CDR3 is CASSLAQGTGGIEQYF. CDR3 in DNA: TGCGCCAGCAGCTTGGCCCAAGGGACAGGGGGCATCGAGCAGTACTTC. The chain couples TRBV5-1 to TRBJ2-7; 12 bases are shared with TRBD1. Per germline, CDR1 SGHRS and CDR2 YFSETQ. V shed 0 bases, J shed 6 bases, and the junction held 7 bases outside the gene matches. This CDR3 region has 16 residues.

The rearrangement joins TRBV7-9 to TRBJ2-7, with D unclear. Germline V lookup: CDR1 SEHNR, CDR2 FQNEAQ (reference sequence). Trimming removed 5 bases at V and 2 bases at J, with 10 bases between. CDR3 size: 13 residues. The CDR3 region is CASSADQTYEQYF. For the CDR3, the DNA is TGTGCCAGCAGCGCCGATCAGACCTACGAGCAGTACTTC.

This clonotype showed up many times. The chain links TRBV19 to TRBJ2-2; D call uncertain. The V end was cut by 3 bases, the J end by 0 bases, with 11 bases between. CDR3 size: 16 residues. Germline CDR1 reads LNHDA; CDR2 reads SQIVND (reference sequence). CDR3 nucleotide sequence: TGTGCCAGTAGTATCAGCAGAGACGCGAACACCGGGGAGCTGTTTTTT. The encoded protein is CASSISRDANTGELFF.

This clonotype was counted at least ten times. The V and J genes are TRBV7-9 and TRBJ1-1, with no clear D. The CDR3 contains 15 residues. The V end lost 5 bases, the J end lost 3 bases, and 16 bases lay between the germline ends. Germline V gene lookup returns CDR1 SEHNR and CDR2 FQNEAQ (reference sequence). CDR3 bases: TGTGCCAGCAGCCCTAACTCCGGAGACGACACTGAAGCTTTCTTT. Protein: CASSPNSGDDTEAFF. The full variable domain, rest sourced from reference TRBV7-9 and TRBJ1-1, is DTGVSQNPRHKITKRGQNVTFRCDPISEHNRLYWYRQTLGQGPEFLTYFQNEAQLEKSRLLSDRFSAERPKGSFSTLEIQRTEQGDSAMYLCASSPNSGDDTEAFFGQGTRLTVV.

This clonotype has at least ten counts. V is TRBV12-3 or TRBV12-4 and J is TRBJ2-5; possibly TRBD2 for D (6 bases). CDR3 length: 11 amino acids. V lost 11 bases to trimming and J lost 5 bases, with 12 bases between them. The CDR3 loop is CAAGGLETQYF. Written as DNA, the CDR3 is TGTGCCGCCGGGGGTTTGGAGACCCAGTACTTC.

In its sample, this clonotype was seen once. The chain combines TRBV5-1 with TRBJ1-2; 9 nucleotides agree with TRBD1. The V gene end was trimmed by 4 bases and the J gene end by 8 bases; junction bases not matched to a gene: 12. This CDR3 is 15 amino acids long. Germline V gene data show CDR1 as SGHRS and CDR2 as YFSETQ. The CDR3 DNA reads as TGCGCCAGCAGCCCAGACGGACAGGGGTCAAGCGGCTACACCTTC. Translating gives CASSPDGQGSSGYTF. Based on the CDR3 plus reference TRBV5-1 and TRBJ1-2, the full variable domain is KAGVTQTPRYLIKTRGQQVTLSCSPISGHRSVSWYQQTPGQGLQFLFEYFSETQRNKGNFPGRFSGRQFSNSRSEMNVSTLELGDSALYLCASSPDGQGSSGYTFGSGTRLTVV.

This clonotype was picked up many times. The V call is TRBV19, the J call TRBJ1-2; D unresolved. This CDR3 is 13 amino acids long. The germline V and J ends were trimmed by 4 bases and 8 bases, with 14 bases remaining between them. CDR1 and CDR2 from the germline V gene are LNHDA and SQIVND (reference sequence). The CDR3 DNA is TGTGCCAGTAGTACCGAAGGAGTAGGAGGCTACACCTTC. Translating gives CASSTEGVGGYTF. Complete variable domain (other parts from reference TRBV19 and TRBJ1-2): DGGITQSPKYLFRKEGQNVTLSCEQNLNHDAMYWYRQDPGQGLRLIYYSQIVNDFQKGDIAEGYSVSREKKESFPLTVTSAQKNPTAFYLCASSTEGVGGYTFGSGTRLTVV.